This T cell receptor beta chain comes out of a study of shared T cell receptors in the human thymus (dated by TCRdb to about 2021). For the study in its entirety: The study investigated the way shared, self-reactive T-cell receptor alpha chains are produced in the human thymus.

Regarding this clone: This receptor's antigen is unknown. Per-base quality was not reported, and no clone a single base away is much larger than it.

Libraries were prepared through the immunoSEQ multiplex PCR assay. As stored in TCRdb, this immuneACCESS dataset retains in-frame rearrangements with V and J assigned. A fraction of the clones does not appear; measured against another copy, unresolved V genes explain less than half of the discrepancy, and the remainder lacks a known reason. Within this sample are 600,000 to 900,000 clones, with approximately 85% of them counted one time only. The biggest ten clones account for roughly 0.01% of the sample. V loses 8 bases, J loses 0 bases, and the germline ends lie 14 bases apart. The CDR3 sequence holds 15 residues, the cysteine and phenylalanine included. Here the CDR3 DNA is all that survives: 45 bases in frame from base 1. The germline V gene provides CDR1 MNHNS and CDR2 SASEGT. The sample also formed part of further work on human thymus T cells. The second study also describes: The donors were immunologically healthy infants in Finland who had open corrective cardiac surgery for congenital heart defects. Thymus tissue was collected as surgical resects that were removed during corrective cardiac surgery. Both the thymic and the peripheral blood repertoires appeared to show biased V and J gene segment usage. Highly overlapping thymic TCR repertoires among unrelated individuals were reported in the related research. TCR alpha and beta repertoires from roughly eight infant thymus samples and four related peripheral blood samples were characterized in the study. Donor ages ranged from about 6 to 244 days, and the cohort comprised over 5 male and two female infants. Thymocytes were mechanically released from the tissue and were stored as pellets of about 9-33 million cells at -70 degrees C. A QIAsymphony instrument was used to extract genomic DNA from the frozen cell pellets. The immunoSEQ multiplex PCR assay was used to amplify the TCRB and TCRAD loci from a standardized amount of quality-controlled genomic DNA. The amplicons spanned the V(D)J region and were long enough to cover the CDR3 and allow V and J genes to be identified. Through the commercial immunoSEQ service, the amplicons were sequenced on an Illumina platform. Primer bias and sequencing errors were corrected as previously described, and TCRAD and TCRB were defined on the basis of the IMGT database. The repertoires were analysed using immunoSEQ Analyzer 3.0 and VDJTools for basic statistics, V/J segment usage, diversity estimates, rarefaction and pairwise overlap. Chao1, ChaoE, Efron-Thisted, Shannon and inverse Simpson indices were used to estimate diversity, which was also estimated on datasets down-sampled to the smallest sample. Repertoire overlap was determined by strict matching of CDR3 nucleotide sequence, V gene and J gene, and Jaccard-based multidimensional scaling clustering was applied. On average, thymus samples gave 750,000 to 1,000,000 unique TCRB clonotypes, whereas blood samples gave about 84,000.

The material sequenced was thymocytes. The sequence joins TRBV6-1 to TRBJ1-5; the D gene remains uncertain. This sequence originates from a girl in the first two years of life with a congenital heart defect. Donor details come from another sample of the same person, matched by shared clones. The CDR3 here reads CASRTERISNQPQHF. The DNA sequence follows: TGTGCCAGCCGAACAGAAAGAATTAGCAATCAGCCCCAGCATTTT.